The rows below give T cell receptor beta chains drawn from one sample of a study of blood T cells in healthy people across ages. TCRdb reanalysed the 5' RACE reads using MiXCR and keeps one entry per CDR3 protein. The repertoire consists of around 1,000,000 distinct CDR3 sequences, with 20% to 25% occurring once and the leading ten covering about 0.72%. These data were likewise used in another study, on T cells of mothers and their children.

Sequenced material: blood. The source is a girl aged 2 to 9 in good health. CDR3s include the opening cysteine and the closing phenylalanine or tryptophan. The D gene is left open where the match is weak. Some rows mark clone size as missing; the rest say once, few, many or name a class of expanded clone.

d_gene	abundance	v_gene	j_gene	CDR3aa	CDR3nt
TRBD1	few	TRBV4-1	TRBJ2-1	CASSQPGQGNRKQFF	TGCGCCAGCAGCCAACCGGGACAGGGTAATAGGAAGCAGTTCTTC
.	many	TRBV3-1	TRBJ2-4	CASSGAVKNIQYF	TGTGCCAGCAGTGGAGCGGTCAAAAACATTCAGTACTTC
TRBD2	few	TRBV5-1	TRBJ2-2	CASSLESVWEGRTGELFF	TGCGCCAGCAGCTTGGAATCCGTGTGGGAGGGTCGTACCGGGGAGCTGTTTTTT
.	.	TRBV11-2	TRBJ2-1	CASSPHGGPGEQFF	TGTGCCAGCAGCCCCCATGGGGGGCCTGGTGAGCAGTTCTTC
.	few	TRBV20-1	TRBJ2-1	CSARVFVPGHFNNEQFF	TGCAGTGCTAGAGTTTTTGTCCCGGGACACTTTAACAATGAGCAGTTCTTC
TRBD1	few	TRBV25-1	TRBJ2-7	CASSSSNRGPYEQYF	TGTGCCAGCAGTTCCTCGAACAGGGGCCCCTACGAGCAGTACTTC
.	.	TRBV11-2	TRBJ2-1	CASSWGHVNEQFF	TGCGCCAGCAGCTGGGGACACGTCAATGAGCAGTTCTTC
TRBD2	.	TRBV4-3	TRBJ2-7	CASSQDLSGLAIYEQYF	TGCGCCAGCAGCCAGGACTTATCGGGACTAGCGATCTACGAGCAGTACTTC
TRBD1	.	TRBV5-1	TRBJ2-1	CASSTLTGRNEQFF	TGCGCCAGCAGCACCTTGACAGGGCGCAATGAGCAGTTCTTC
.	.	TRBV5-1	TRBJ1-4	CASSLDRQGRKAGEKLFF	TGCGCCAGCAGCTTGGATCGGCAGGGAAGAAAGGCAGGGGAAAAACTGTTTTTT
.	few	TRBV27	TRBJ2-7	CASTDRSYEQYF	TGTGCCAGCACCGACAGGTCCTACGAGCAGTACTTC
.	.	TRBV4-3	TRBJ1-6	CASSQDHRVAESPLHF	TGCGCCAGCAGCCAAGATCACAGGGTCGCTGAATCACCCCTCCACTTT
.	.	TRBV29-1	TRBJ2-5	CSVAGQEETQYF	TGCAGCGTTGCGGGACAAGAAGAGACCCAGTACTTC
TRBD2	.	TRBV4-1	TRBJ2-3	CASSPGTSGMDTQYF	TGCGCCAGCAGCCCGGGGACTAGCGGGATGGATACGCAGTATTTT
TRBD2	many	TRBV20-1	TRBJ2-5	CSAGPLLAAQETQYF	TGCAGTGCTGGACCACTACTAGCGGCCCAAGAGACCCAGTACTTC
TRBD1	few	TRBV5-1	TRBJ2-5	CASSSTGDRETQYF	TGCGCCAGCAGCTCAACAGGGGATAGAGAGACCCAGTACTTC
.	.	TRBV27	TRBJ1-1	CASSPVERNEAFF	TGTGCCAGCAGCCCTGTGGAGAGGAATGAAGCTTTCTTT
TRBD1	.	TRBV12-3/TRBV12-4	TRBJ2-1	CASSFIGTVNEQFF	TGTGCCAGCAGTTTCATCGGGACAGTCAATGAGCAGTTCTTC